The sequence of this T cell receptor (beta chain) was determined in a study of response to subunit inactivated influenza vaccine. This clonotype was detected a few times. What it binds is not known. TCRdb reanalysed the RT-PCR reads using MiXCR and keeps one entry per CDR3 protein. The repertoire consists of roughly 700,000 distinct CDR3 sequences, with approximately 13% occurring once and the leading ten covering around 7%. Broader study findings: With each seasonal influenza vaccination, the authors suggested, few new T cells are recruited.

J lost 3 bases, V lost 1 base, and 1 base had no gene match. CDR1 and CDR2 (germline): SGDLS, YYNGEE. This CDR3 is built from 14 residues. The chain uses TRBV9 and TRBJ2-5; 9 bases are a match to TRBD2. The sample here was PBMCs from blood, taken less than 15 days before vaccination. The sequence was collected from a man aged 50 to 60 who received an inactivated influenza vaccine. The CDR3 protein is CASSVIAGEETQYF. As DNA, the CDR3 is TGTGCCAGCAGCGTAATAGCGGGGGAAGAGACCCAGTACTTC. The full variable domain, in which reference TRBV9 and TRBJ2-5 provide the parts outside the CDR3, is DSGVTQTPKHLITATGQRVTLRCSPRSGDLSVYWYQQSLDQGLQFLIQYYNGEERAKGNILERFSAQQFPDLHSELNLSSLELGDSALYFCASSVIAGEETQYFGPGTRLLVL.